The sequence of this T cell receptor beta chain was determined in a study of Graves' ophthalmopathy and Graves' hyperthyroidism. Germline lookup yields CDR1 SGDLS and CDR2 YYNGEE. The CDR3 runs to 17 residues. Trimming cost V 4 bases and J 0 bases, with 19 bases left between them. The study amplified TCR beta CDR3 regions using RNA transcripts. HTBI-primed first-round RT-PCR preceded second-round multiplex PCR. TCRdb analysed the multiplex PCR reads with MiXCR anew, one entry per CDR3 protein. This sample has about 500,000 distinct CDR3 sequences, with roughly 40% found just once. Whole-study results and caveats: A 13-signature model separated ophthalmopathy from stable hyperthyroidism, about 90% sensitivity, 81.08% specificity. A majority of expanded thyroid clonotypes exceeding 0.001 frequency were likewise present in blood. Ophthalmopathy progression predictions by the model showed around 72% specificity and about 70% sensitivity.

This clonotype was counted a few times. Antigen: not known. The study recruited hyperthyroidism patients aged 18 to 65 who were newly diagnosed, under 2 months' duration. The receptor was isolated from an adult man with Graves' hyperthyroidism. The chain has TRBV9 and TRBJ1-1; the D gene is possibly TRBD1 (5 bases). The material sequenced was peripheral blood or thyroid tissue (not recorded which). The DNA for the CDR3 is TGTGCCAGCAGCCCCGGCAGGGCCCTCCATCTGAACACTGAAGCTTTCTTT. Its protein product is CASSPGRALHLNTEAFF.